This T cell receptor beta chain was retrieved from a study of cytomegalovirus exposure and HLA in healthy donors. With 60 Vbeta and 13 Jbeta primers, the PCR was carried out. Sequenced by immunoSEQ multiplex PCR; TCRdb stores in-frame clones only, minus some. In the table there are fewer than 80,000 clones, 71% of which are singletons. Sequencing was carried out using PBMCs. The clonotype comes from a middle-aged man in good health and CMV-seropositive.

The CDR3 loop reads CASSLAHLEPQHF. The CDR3 DNA reads as TGTGCCAGCAGCTTAGCCCACCTAGAGCCCCAGCATTTT. The rearrangement joins TRBV7-8 to TRBJ1-5; D gene ambiguous. Germline CDR1 reads SGHVS; CDR2 reads FQNEAQ. The CDR3 has 13 amino acids. V was pared by 0 bases and J by 8 bases, with 8 bases between.